The 11 T cell receptor beta chains below were found in one sample sequenced in a study of CD8 T cells in Susac syndrome. After extraction with the RNeasy kit, roughly 0.5 to 1 ug of the RNA was reverse transcribed using random hexamers. TCRdb called the immunoSEQ multiplex PCR reads again in MiXCR, with one record for every CDR3 protein. The sample contains around 160,000 distinct CDR3 sequences, over 85% of which appear only once. What was sequenced was CD4+ T cells from PBMCs. The receptors stem from a human donor in good health.

CDR3 nucleotide sequence: TGTGCCAGCAGCCATCGGGGGGCCGAAGAGACCCAGTACTTC. This encodes CASSHRGAEETQYF. The chain couples TRBV4-2 to TRBJ2-5; a weak D match, TRBD2 (7 bases). V was shortened by 3 bases and J by 3 bases, with 11 bases between the two germline ends. The germline CDR1 and CDR2 sequences are LGHNA and YNFKEQ. The CDR3 runs to 14 residues.

The V call is TRBV7-9, the J call TRBJ2-2, with TRBD2 matching over 7 bases. Germline V lookup: CDR1 SEHNR, CDR2 FQNEAQ (reference sequence). The CDR3 length is 16 residues. J gave up 0 bases and V 5 bases, and 6 bases lay outside the gene matches. The CDR3 DNA sequence: TGTGCCAGCAGCCGCGCTAGCGGAGCGAACACCGGGGAGCTGTTTTTT. This gives the protein CASSRASGANTGELFF.

CDR3 sequence (DNA): TGTGCCAGCAGCCGGGACGTTGGGAACTATGGCTACACCTTC. This translates into CASSRDVGNYGYTF. The chain is built from TRBV6-5 and TRBJ1-2, with D possibly TRBD1 on 5 matching bases. The CDR3 is 14 amino acids. Between the trimmed V and J ends, which lost 6 bases and 2 bases, there was a span of 13 bases. CDR1 MNHEY and CDR2 SVGAGI come from the germline V gene.

The V gene is TRBV15, the J gene TRBJ2-4; the D gene could be TRBD1 or TRBD2 (5 bases each). Germline-derived CDR1 and CDR2 are LNHNV and YYDKDF (reference sequence). The CDR3 runs 17 residues. V lost 0 bases, J lost 0 bases, and 12 bases lay in between. CDR3: CATSREFRGLAKNIQYF. Here the CDR3 DNA reads TGTGCCACCAGCAGAGAATTCCGGGGCTTAGCCAAAAACATTCAGTACTTC. Looking up the rest from reference TRBV15 and TRBJ2-4 gives the full variable domain: DAMVIQNPRYQVTQFGKPVTLSCSQTLNHNVMYWYQQKSSQAPKLLFHYYDKDFNNEADTPDNFQSRRPNTSFCFLDIRSPGLGDTAMYLCATSREFRGLAKNIQYFGAGTRLSVL.

The chain uses TRBV20-1 and TRBJ2-5; D remains ambiguous. CDR1 is DFQATT, CDR2 SNEGSKA, per germline (reference sequence). The ends were cut back, 6 bases at V and 4 bases at J, with 12 bases in the middle. The CDR3 sequence is 12 residues long. The CDR3 here is CSATATGETQYF. The CDR3 DNA sequence: TGCAGTGCAACAGCGACGGGAGAGACCCAGTACTTC.

The rearrangement joins TRBV2 to TRBJ1-4; 12 nucleotides match TRBD1. The CDR3 is made up of 17 amino acids. CDR1 SNHLY and CDR2 FYNNEI come from the germline V gene. The V gene end was trimmed by 4 bases and the J gene end by 0 bases; junction bases not matched to a gene: 3. CDR3 coding DNA: TGTGCCAGCAGTGGGGGACAGGGGGCCGCAACTAATGAAAAACTGTTTTTT. Its protein product is CASSGGQGAATNEKLFF.

The V gene is TRBV23-1, the J gene TRBJ1-1, with D perhaps TRBD1 (5 bases). TRBV23-1 is placed among ORFs of uncertain function. Trimming removed 2 bases from V and 0 bases from J, with 10 bases in between. The CDR3 length is 15 residues. CDR3 sequence (DNA): TGCGCCAGCAGTCAACCGGGACGGCTGAACACTGAAGCTTTCTTT. It is translated as CASSQPGRLNTEAFF.

The J gene is TRBJ1-6, the V gene TRBV23-1, with 7 bases matching TRBD1. TRBV23-1 counts as an open reading frame of uncertain function. The CDR3 totals 16 residues. V lost 0 bases and J lost 10; bases outside the gene matches: 9. The CDR3, as DNA: TGCGCCAGCAGTCAATCTTGGGGAGGGGGCGGATCACCCCTCCACTTT. It is translated as CASSQSWGGGGSPLHF.

This clonotype has more than one count but fewer than ten. The chain couples TRBV28 to TRBJ2-7; D is tentatively TRBD1 or TRBD2 (5 bases each). The germline V gene has CDR1 MDHEN and CDR2 SYDVKM. This CDR3 contains 11 residues. V shed 8 bases and J shed 3 bases, with 8 bases lying between them. CDR3 region: CASGAGYEQYF. Written as DNA, the CDR3 is TGTGCCAGCGGGGCGGGCTACGAGCAGTACTTC. Supplemented by reference TRBV28 and TRBJ2-7, the full variable domain reads DVKVTQSSRYLVKRTGEKVFLECVQDMDHENMFWYRQDPGLGLRLIYFSYDVKMKEKGDIPEGYSVSREKKERFSLILESASTNQTSMYLCASGAGYEQYFGPGTRLTVT.

The V and J genes are TRBV29-1 and TRBJ2-1, with no clear D. The CDR3 runs to 13 residues. V dropped 4 bases and J dropped 9 bases, with 16 bases sitting between them. Germline-derived CDR1 and CDR2 are SQVTM and ANQGSEA. The CDR3 is CSVGTHSTAEQFF. In nucleotides, the CDR3 is TGCAGCGTTGGAACACATAGCACCGCTGAGCAGTTCTTC.

CDR3 nucleotide sequence: TGTGCCAGCAGTTTCTACGGTCAGCCCCAGCATTTT. This encodes CASSFYGQPQHF. The chain employs TRBV12-3 or TRBV12-4 and TRBJ1-5, with D unresolved. This CDR3 is built from 12 residues. The germline V and J ends were trimmed by 3 bases and 6 bases, with 6 bases remaining between them.